There are many counts of the clone carrying this T cell receptor beta chain. Its antigen remains unidentified. The data are from a study of metastatic and nonmetastatic thyroid tumors. Before thyroid surgery, none of the patients had received any treatment. This CDR3 has 13 amino acids. V lost 4 bases and J lost 8; bases outside the gene matches: 5. The germline V gene has CDR1 SGHRS and CDR2 YFSETQ. Study-wide points: As reported, TCR beta diversity in blood and tumor was significantly higher in malignant thyroid tumors than in benign nodules.

Authors' methods: Building a distant-metastasis classifier for papillary thyroid cancer drew on CDR3 differences across clinicopathological groups. MiXCR re-clonotyped the PCR reads for TCRdb. TCRdb's processing, not the authors', yielded these V and J calls. The sample consists of roughly 24,000 clones, 21% of them appearing once. The genes are TRBV5-1 and TRBJ2-1, with 8 bases that match TRBD1. This clonotype was sampled from a male donor with papillary thyroid cancer or a benign thyroid nodule (not recorded which). Some clones in this sample may be carry-over from other donors' samples. The sequencing input was blood. The CDR3 region is CASSPPQGDEQFF. Here the CDR3 DNA reads TGCGCCAGCAGCCCCCCACAGGGGGATGAGCAGTTCTTC.